This T cell receptor beta chain was sequenced in a study of response to subunit inactivated influenza vaccine. General study results and limits: That few new T cells are recruited by each seasonal influenza vaccination was the authors' suggestion.

Each CDR3 protein is one row after TCRdb ran MiXCR on the RT-PCR reads. The sample holds 450,000 to 550,000 distinct CDR3 sequences; 25% are singletons and the top ten take around 2%. The table lists this clonotype with a few counts. What it binds is not known. The CDR3 totals 13 residues. Germline loops: CDR1 SGHTA, CDR2 FQGNSA. Trimming removed 5 bases at V and 8 bases at J, with 15 bases between. This material consisted of CD4+ T cells sorted from PBMCs, taken 5 to 6 days after vaccination. The chain combines TRBV7-2 with TRBJ1-2; tentatively, D is TRBD1 (5 bases). The TCR sequence derives from a middle-aged man who received an inactivated influenza vaccine. The CDR3 DNA reads as TGTGCCAGCAGCCCCGGACATTATGGCGGCTACACCTTC. Translating it yields CASSPGHYGGYTF.